The 30 T cell receptor beta chains below were found in one sample sequenced in a study of T cell changes during pregnancy in multiple sclerosis (dated by TCRdb to between 2018 and 2020). Library construction relied on the immunoSEQ multiplex PCR assay. What TCRdb holds here is the immuneACCESS table cut down to in-frame rearrangements. Part of the clones is not present; checked against another copy, under half of the missing clones reflect an unresolved V gene, and the others are unexplained. A total of 40,000 to 60,000 clones appear in this sample, 80% to 95% of them only once. The ten most abundant clones make up 0.75% to 1% of the sample. The sample here was peripheral blood, taken after pregnancy. Receptor source: a female donor with multiple sclerosis, enrolled in a pregnancy study.

The rearrangement uses TRBV19 and TRBJ1-2; tentative D call: TRBD1 (5 bases). The ends were cut back, 7 bases at V and 4 bases at J, with 19 bases in the middle. Germline V gives CDR1 LNHDA, CDR2 SQIVND (reference sequence). The CDR3 is made up of 15 amino acids. CDR3 DNA: TGTGCCAGTACCGTGGACGGGACTCACACCTATGGCTACACCTTC. Its protein is CASTVDGTHTYGYTF.

This rearrangement joins TRBV18 to TRBJ2-2; 13 nucleotides line up with TRBD2. Looked up from germline, CDR1 is KGHSH and CDR2 is LQKENI. V lost 3 bases and J lost 2; bases outside the gene matches: 6. This CDR3 is 18 amino acids long. CDR3 sequence reads: CASSPKTSGGTNTGELFF. In DNA, the CDR3 is TGTGCCAGCTCACCGAAGACTAGCGGGGGGACCAACACCGGGGAGCTGTTTTTT.

This chain joins TRBV14 and TRBJ1-6; D is possibly TRBD1 (6 bases). Trimming shortened V by 4 bases and J by 5 bases, and 9 bases separated the two germline ends. Germline values: CDR1 SGHDN, CDR2 FVKESK. The CDR3 has 14 residues. The CDR3 protein is CASSPYRDNSPLHF. The DNA of the CDR3 is TGTGCCAGCAGCCCCTACAGGGATAATTCACCCCTCCACTTT.

V is TRBV18 and J is TRBJ1-3; 9 nucleotides match TRBD1. This CDR3 is 17 amino acids long. V shed 3 bases and J 2 bases; nucleotides not matched to a gene: 8. CDR1 and CDR2 from the germline V gene are KGHSH and LQKENI. The CDR3 DNA follows: TGTGCCAGCTCACCGAACAGGGGGCGCGAAACTGGAAACACCATATATTTT. Its protein product is CASSPNRGRETGNTIYF.

The V and J genes are TRBV4-2 and TRBJ2-1; D gene ambiguous. Trimming stripped 0 bases from V and 0 bases from J, with 9 bases between. This CDR3 spans 16 amino acids. Germline V gives CDR1 LGHNA, CDR2 YNFKEQ. The CDR3: CASSQEAESSYNEQFF. The CDR3 coding sequence is TGTGCCAGCAGCCAAGAGGCGGAAAGCTCCTACAATGAGCAGTTCTTC.

This sequence joins TRBV9 and TRBJ2-1, with 8 bases lining up with TRBD2. Germline V lookup: CDR1 SGDLS, CDR2 YYNGEE. J gave up 4 bases and V 4 bases, and 13 bases lay outside the gene matches. The CDR3 spans 17 residues. In DNA, the CDR3 is TGTGCCAGCAGCCTCATGCTACGGGGGGGGTTATACAATGAGCAGTTCTTC. This codes for CASSLMLRGGLYNEQFF. The full variable domain, with the rest looked up from reference TRBV9 and TRBJ2-1, is DSGVTQTPKHLITATGQRVTLRCSPRSGDLSVYWYQQSLDQGLQFLIQYYNGEERAKGNILERFSAQQFPDLHSELNLSSLELGDSALYFCASSLMLRGGLYNEQFFGPGTRLTVL.

The chain employs TRBV30 and TRBJ1-4; TRBD1 might be the D (5 bases). V was trimmed by 3 bases and J by 3 bases, leaving 11 bases between them. This CDR3 region has 14 residues. Germline CDR1 and CDR2: GTSNPN and SVGIG (reference sequence). This CDR3 is CAWRRGGANEKLFF. DNA for the CDR3: TGTGCCTGGAGACGGGGGGGAGCTAATGAAAAACTGTTTTTT.

The gene calls are TRBV19 and TRBJ1-1; 8 bases are a match to TRBD1. The CDR3 has 14 residues. V gave up 5 bases and J gave up 4 bases; unmatched junction bases: 6. Germline-derived CDR1 and CDR2 are LNHDA and SQIVND (reference sequence). CDR3 amino acids: CASSSSQGVTEAFF. The CDR3 DNA follows: TGTGCCAGTAGTTCATCACAGGGGGTCACTGAAGCTTTCTTT. The entire variable domain, with the rest obtained from reference TRBV19 and TRBJ1-1, is as follows: DGGITQSPKYLFRKEGQNVTLSCEQNLNHDAMYWYRQDPGQGLRLIYYSQIVNDFQKGDIAEGYSVSREKKESFPLTVTSAQKNPTAFYLCASSSSQGVTEAFFGQGTRLTVV.

CDR3 amino acids: CASSESGQGTGELFF. CDR3 sequence (DNA): TGTGCCAGCAGTGAATCTGGACAGGGCACCGGGGAGCTGTTTTTT. The chain employs TRBV6-1 and TRBJ2-2; 8 nucleotides match TRBD1. The ends lost 2 bases at V and 4 bases at J; junction bases unmatched: 3. The CDR3 length is 15 residues. CDR1 and CDR2 (germline): MNHNS, SASEGT.

The chain employs TRBV5-6 and TRBJ1-4; the D gene is possibly TRBD1 (5 bases). Trimming took 3 bases from V and 7 from J, leaving 13 bases between them. In germline, CDR1 is SGHDT, CDR2 YYEEEE. The CDR3 extends over 14 amino acids. CDR3 coding DNA: TGTGCCAGCAGCTGGGGAGGGGATGCTGAAAAACTGTTTTTT. It specifies CASSWGGDAEKLFF.

V is TRBV30 and J is TRBJ2-7, with 8 bases identical to TRBD1. The CDR3 has 15 residues. V gave up 3 bases and J gave up 3 bases; unmatched junction bases: 10. From germline, CDR1 is GTSNPN and CDR2 SVGIG (reference sequence). CDR3 DNA: TGTGCCTGGAGCGCGCCGACAGGGGTGAACTACGAGCAGTACTTC. Its translation: CAWSAPTGVNYEQYF.

The rearrangement joins TRBV19 to TRBJ2-2, with 8 bases fitting TRBD2. V dropped 3 bases and J dropped 0; count of bases not matched to a gene: 9. Germline CDR1 and CDR2: LNHDA and SQIVND (reference sequence). This CDR3 is 18 amino acids long. CDR3: CASSIPSSGVANTGELFF. As DNA, the CDR3 is TGTGCCAGTAGTATCCCGAGTAGCGGGGTCGCGAACACCGGGGAGCTGTTTTTT.

This clone was seen just once. CDR3 bases: TGTGCCAGCAGTTACCCGGGCAGGGAAAGCTATGGCTACACCTTC. Its protein is CASSYPGRESYGYTF. The chain combines TRBV7-2 with TRBJ1-2; the D gene is possibly TRBD1 (5 bases). The V end lost 6 bases, the J end lost 4 bases, and 18 bases lay between the germline ends. Germline loops: CDR1 SGHTA, CDR2 FQGNSA. This CDR3 contains 15 residues.

This clone was seen just once. The chain combines TRBV7-3 with TRBJ1-1; 9 positions agree with TRBD1. CDR1 and CDR2 from the germline V gene are SGHTA and FQGTGA. This CDR3 region has 14 residues. V lost 5 bases, J lost 6 bases, and 7 bases stayed unmatched. Here the CDR3 reads CASSPTTGGPEAFF. The CDR3 nucleotides read TGTGCCAGCAGCCCGACGACAGGGGGGCCTGAAGCTTTCTTT.

The V and J genes are TRBV4-3 and TRBJ1-1, with TRBD1 as a possible D gene (6 bases). Germline CDR1 LGHNA, CDR2 YSLEER. V was cut by 3 bases and J by 6 bases, with 17 bases left in between. The length of the CDR3 is 15 residues. For the CDR3, the DNA is TGCGCCAGCAGCCATGTCACAGGGTTGGGGCCTGAAGCTTTCTTT. Translated: CASSHVTGLGPEAFF.

V gene TRBV4-2 combines with J gene TRBJ1-1, with unresolved D. The CDR3 is 15 residues long. Germline assignment: CDR1 LGHNA and CDR2 YNFKEQ. V gave up 0 bases and J gave up 0 bases, with 8 bases separating them. CDR3 residues: CASSQEGGLNTEAFF. CDR3 nucleotide sequence: TGTGCCAGCAGCCAAGAGGGAGGGTTGAACACTGAAGCTTTCTTT.

This chain links TRBV19 with TRBJ1-1; D not certain. The V gene's germline CDR1 is LNHDA and CDR2 SQIVND (reference sequence). The CDR3 loop spans 14 amino acids. The ends were cut back, 8 bases at V and 1 base at J, with 14 bases in the middle. CDR3 protein: CASSPQRGNTEAFF. The DNA of the CDR3 is TGTGCCAGTTCGCCCCAACGAGGGAACACTGAAGCTTTCTTT.

The V call is TRBV6-5, the J call TRBJ2-6; D gene ambiguous. The CDR3 loop spans 14 amino acids. With 4 bases removed from V and 3 bases from J, the gap between germline ends came to 7 bases. Germline V CDR1 and CDR2: MNHEY, SVGAGI. CDR3 in amino acids: CASSSGGGANVLTF. The CDR3 DNA reads as TGTGCCAGCAGTTCGGGTGGTGGGGCCAACGTCCTGACTTTC.

This clone was seen once. The genes are TRBV9 and TRBJ1-5; TRBD1 aligns across 8 bases. The CDR3 totals 15 residues. The trim removed 4 bases at V and 6 bases at J, leaving 9 bases unmatched. Germline V gives CDR1 SGDLS, CDR2 YYNGEE. CDR3 bases: TGTGCCAGCAGCTCCGCCGGACAGGGCTTTCAGCCCCAGCATTTT. It is translated as CASSSAGQGFQPQHF.

The count of this clone is one. The chain joins TRBV9 to TRBJ2-7; TRBD1 is a possible D gene (5 bases). Germline V gives CDR1 SGDLS, CDR2 YYNGEE. The CDR3 totals 11 residues. The CDR3 reads CVQERAYEQYF. The CDR3 bases are TGTGTACAGGAGCGCGCCTACGAGCAGTACTTC.

The chain employs TRBV19 and TRBJ2-7; 8 nucleotides align to TRBD1. The length of the CDR3 is 14 residues. Germline V gene sequence: CDR1 LNHDA, CDR2 SQIVND (reference sequence). The trim removed 5 bases at V and 1 base at J, leaving 4 bases unmatched. In DNA, the CDR3 is TGTGCCAGTAGTCCGAGGACAGGGTCCTACGAGCAGTACTTC. Amino acids: CASSPRTGSYEQYF.

This sequence joins TRBV7-8 and TRBJ2-1; TRBD2 is a possible D gene (5 bases). V lost 6 bases, J lost 2 bases, and 11 bases lay in between. CDR3 length: 14 amino acids. The V gene's germline CDR1 is SGHVS and CDR2 FQNEAQ. For the CDR3, the DNA is TGTGCCAGCAGGGGAGTTCCAGCCTACAATGAGCAGTTCTTC. This gives the protein CASRGVPAYNEQFF.

The chain couples TRBV7-9 to TRBJ2-1, with a weak D call TRBD1 (6 bases). This CDR3 region has 16 residues. CDR1 and CDR2 (germline): SEHNR, FQNEAQ (reference sequence). V lost 5 bases and J lost 5, with 19 bases in between. CDR3 loop: CASSPSTGTFDNEQFF. The CDR3 DNA reads TGTGCCAGCAGCCCCTCGACAGGAACCTTCGACAATGAGCAGTTCTTC.

This clone has just a few counts. The V and J genes are TRBV19 and TRBJ1-6; D gene unclear. Trimming removed 5 bases at V and 7 bases at J, with 6 bases between. CDR1 is LNHDA, CDR2 SQIVND, per germline (reference sequence). This CDR3 region has 12 residues. The CDR3 coding sequence is TGTGCCAGTAGTTATGAGAATTCACCCCTCCACTTT. Protein: CASSYENSPLHF.

CDR3: CASSQALGQGNTEAFF. The CDR3 nucleotides read TGTGCCAGCAGCCAGGCCCTCGGACAGGGTAACACTGAAGCTTTCTTT. The genes are TRBV5-4 and TRBJ1-1; TRBD1 agrees at 8 bases. CDR1 is SGHNT, CDR2 YYREEE, per germline (reference sequence). CDR3 size: 16 residues. With V trimmed by 4 bases and J by 2 bases, 10 bases remained unmatched.

This sequence joins TRBV9 and TRBJ2-1; 8 bases match TRBD2. Germline assignment: CDR1 SGDLS and CDR2 YYNGEE. This CDR3 is 16 amino acids long. V lost 0 bases and J lost 7; bases outside the gene matches: 9. CDR3 loop: CASSVGSGGGWNEQFF. As DNA, the CDR3 is TGTGCCAGCAGCGTAGGAAGCGGGGGAGGGTGGAATGAGCAGTTCTTC.

V is TRBV4-3 and J is TRBJ2-1; 13 nucleotides match TRBD2. J was trimmed by 0 bases and V by 4 bases; bases with no gene match: 12. CDR3 length: 20 residues. The germline CDR1 and CDR2 sequences are LGHNA and YSLEER. Here the CDR3 reads CASSPRLAGGLASSYNEQFF. The CDR3 DNA reads TGCGCCAGCAGCCCCCGACTAGCGGGGGGCTTAGCTAGCTCCTACAATGAGCAGTTCTTC.

The chain joins TRBV7-8 to TRBJ1-3; D not certain. The CDR3 covers 15 residues. From germline, CDR1 is SGHVS and CDR2 FQNEAQ. V gave up 1 base and J gave up 0 bases, with 7 bases separating them. CDR3 bases: TGTGCCAGCAGCTTAGAGATCAGCTCTGGAAACACCATATATTTT. Translating gives CASSLEISSGNTIYF. The full variable domain, completed using reference TRBV7-8 and TRBJ1-3, is GAGVSQSPRYKVAKRGQDVALRCDPISGHVSLFWYQQALGQGPEFLTYFQNEAQLDKSGLPSDRFFAERPEGSVSTLKIQRTQQEDSAVYLCASSLEISSGNTIYFGEGSWLTVV.

The genes are TRBV5-6 and TRBJ2-7; D is uncertain. The CDR3 extends over 12 amino acids. The V end lost 1 base, the J end lost 3 bases, and 5 bases lay between the germline ends. Germline values: CDR1 SGHDT, CDR2 YYEEEE. CDR3 bases: TGTGCCAGCAGCTTGAGTAGCTACGAGCAGTACTTC. Translating it yields CASSLSSYEQYF.

The chain joins TRBV10-3 to TRBJ1-2; D call uncertain. The CDR3 is made up of 13 amino acids. CDR1 ENHRY and CDR2 SYGVKD come from the germline V gene. V lost 0 bases and J lost 7, with 9 bases in between. The CDR3 reads CAISESPSGGYTF. CDR3 bases: TGTGCCATCAGTGAGTCCCCCTCCGGTGGCTACACCTTC.